This is a list of T cell receptor beta chains from one sample in a study of blood T cell repertoires in COVID-19. Sequencing used immunoSEQ multiplex PCR; TCRdb keeps in-frame clones, though not all of them. The table records 65,000 to 90,000 clones, 80% to 90% of them present only once. The sequencing input was peripheral blood. The receptors stem from a human donor in a cohort sampled during active COVID-19. CDR3s include the opening cysteine and the closing phenylalanine or tryptophan. The order of the fields is J gene, V gene, clone size, D gene, CDR3 DNA, CDR3 protein. The D gene is left open where the match is weak. Size is omitted from some rows. Given values are once, few, many or a class for expanded clones.

J: TRBJ2-2; V: TRBV7-9; size: .; D: TRBD2; DNA: TGTGCCAGCAGCTTAGGACTAGCGGGGGGGCCTGACACCGGGGAGCTGTTTTTT; CDR3: CASSLGLAGGPDTGELFF
J: TRBJ2-1; V: TRBV5-1; size: .; D: TRBD1; DNA: TGCGCCAGCAGCTTGGTGGGACAGGGGGCCCATGAGCAGTTCTTC; CDR3: CASSLVGQGAHEQFF
J: TRBJ1-2; V: TRBV12-3/TRBV12-4; size: .; D: TRBD1; DNA: TGTGCCAGCAGTCCCAGGACAGGGTTCGGCTACACCTTC; CDR3: CASSPRTGFGYTF
J: TRBJ1-2; V: TRBV7-9; size: .; D: TRBD1; DNA: TGTGCCAGCAGCTTACTGGACAGGGAAACCTATGGCTACACCTTC; CDR3: CASSLLDRETYGYTF
J: TRBJ2-5; V: TRBV6-5; size: .; D: TRBD2; DNA: TGTGCCAGCAGGGAGGGACTAGCGGGAGGCAAGACCCAGTACTTC; CDR3: CASREGLAGGKTQYF
J: TRBJ1-5; V: TRBV2; size: .; D: .; DNA: TGTGCCAGCAGTGAAGCCTTTGAGACGGGGCCCCAGCATTTT; CDR3: CASSEAFETGPQHF
J: TRBJ2-5; V: TRBV6-2/TRBV6-3; size: .; D: TRBD2; DNA: TGTGCCAGCAGTTACCCTAGCGGGGGATATCAAGAGACCCAGTACTTC; CDR3: CASSYPSGGYQETQYF
J: TRBJ2-3; V: TRBV3-1/TRBV3-2; size: .; D: TRBD2; DNA: TGTGCCAGCAGGACTAGCGGGGGGCTCTACACAGATACGCAGTATTTT; CDR3: CASRTSGGLYTDTQYF
J: TRBJ2-5; V: TRBV30; size: .; D: TRBD2; DNA: TGTGCCTGGAGCGTACGACTAGCGGGGGTTCCAAAAGAGACCCAGTACTTC; CDR3: CAWSVRLAGVPKETQYF
J: TRBJ2-5; V: TRBV18; size: once; D: TRBD1; DNA: TGTGCCAGCTCCCCCAGGACAGGGGGCCGAGAGACCCAGTACTTC; CDR3: CASSPRTGGRETQYF
J: TRBJ2-7; V: TRBV19; size: .; D: .; DNA: TGTGCCAGTACCACAGGGTCTAGCGGCTACGAGCAGTACTTC; CDR3: CASTTGSSGYEQYF
J: TRBJ1-5; V: TRBV6-6; size: few; D: TRBD1; DNA: TGTGCCAGCAGTCGAAAAACAGGGGTTAGCAATCAGCCCCAGCATTTT; CDR3: CASSRKTGVSNQPQHF
J: TRBJ2-2; V: TRBV4-3; size: .; D: .; DNA: TGCGCCAGCAGCCAAGGGGACACAAGATACACCGGGGAGCTGTTTTTT; CDR3: CASSQGDTRYTGELFF
J: TRBJ2-2; V: TRBV7-8; size: .; D: TRBD1; DNA: TGTGCCAGCAGGTTTACAGGGGTCAACACCGGGGAGCTGTTTTTT; CDR3: CASRFTGVNTGELFF
J: TRBJ2-2; V: TRBV28; size: once; D: .; DNA: TGTGCCAGCAGTTTGTCAGGCGCGAACACCGGGGAGCTGTTTTTT; CDR3: CASSLSGANTGELFF
J: TRBJ2-2; V: TRBV5-1; size: .; D: TRBD2; DNA: TGCGCCAGCAGACCCGGGACTAGCGGGAGTAACGGGGAGCTGTTTTTT; CDR3: CASRPGTSGSNGELFF
J: TRBJ2-7; V: TRBV28; size: .; D: .; DNA: TGTGCCAGCAGTGCGTCTTACGAGCAGTACTTC; CDR3: CASSASYEQYF
J: TRBJ1-1; V: TRBV3-1/TRBV3-2; size: .; D: .; DNA: TGTGCCAGCAGCCAAGAACTTGACAGAAACACTGAAGCTTTCTTT; CDR3: CASSQELDRNTEAFF
J: TRBJ2-3; V: TRBV5-4; size: .; D: TRBD2; DNA: TGTGCCAGCAGCCGCGGACTAGGGGGCACAGATACGCAGTATTTT; CDR3: CASSRGLGGTDTQYF
J: TRBJ2-3; V: TRBV19; size: once; D: TRBD2; DNA: TGTGCCAGTAACTCGGCTAGCGGGGGTTCAGATACGCAGTATTTT; CDR3: CASNSASGGSDTQYF
J: TRBJ1-1; V: TRBV5-1; size: few; D: TRBD1; DNA: TGCGCCAGCAGCTTCTCCGGGACAGGGAACACTGAAGCTTTCTTT; CDR3: CASSFSGTGNTEAFF
J: TRBJ2-7; V: TRBV12-3/TRBV12-4; size: .; D: .; DNA: TGTGCCAGCAGTTCGATTCGACAGGACGAGCAGTACTTC; CDR3: CASSSIRQDEQYF
J: TRBJ2-5; V: TRBV27; size: medium-sized; D: .; DNA: TGTGCCAGCAGTTTATCGCAGGGCTTACAAGAGACCCAGTACTTC; CDR3: CASSLSQGLQETQYF
J: TRBJ1-6; V: TRBV11-2; size: few; D: TRBD1; DNA: TGTGCCAGCAGCTCCCGAGACAGGGCTTCACCCCTCCACTTT; CDR3: CASSSRDRASPLHF
J: TRBJ2-2; V: TRBV15; size: once; D: TRBD2; DNA: TGTGCCACCAGCAGAGATAAATCCGGCGGGAGGGCACAAACCGGGGAGCTGTTTTTT; CDR3: CATSRDKSGGRAQTGELFF
J: TRBJ1-1; V: TRBV6-6; size: .; D: .; DNA: TGTGCCAGCAGTTACGCAGAGGAGAGCACTGAAGCTTTCTTT; CDR3: CASSYAEESTEAFF
J: TRBJ1-1; V: TRBV6-5; size: .; D: TRBD1; DNA: TGTGCCAGCAGTTACTCGACAGGGTGGGACACTGAAGCTTTCTTT; CDR3: CASSYSTGWDTEAFF
J: TRBJ1-3; V: TRBV2; size: .; D: .; DNA: TGTGCCAGCACCCCCGATCAGGGGACCGTAGGAAACACCATATATTTT; CDR3: CASTPDQGTVGNTIYF
J: TRBJ2-5; V: TRBV3-1/TRBV3-2; size: .; D: .; DNA: TGTGCCAGCAGCCCGGGACTTTTGAGAGAGACCCAGTACTTC; CDR3: CASSPGLLRETQYF
J: TRBJ2-7; V: TRBV18; size: .; D: .; DNA: TGTGCCAGCTCACCACCGGTGGTACAGGCCGGCTACTACGAGCAGTACTTC; CDR3: CASSPPVVQAGYYEQYF
J: TRBJ2-3; V: TRBV6-5; size: .; D: .; DNA: TGTGCCAGCAGTTTGTCGCTAAGCACAGATACGCAGTATTTT; CDR3: CASSLSLSTDTQYF
J: TRBJ2-1; V: TRBV6-4; size: .; D: TRBD2; DNA: TGTGCCAGCAGTGACTCTAGCGGGAGTTACAATGAGCAGTTCTTC; CDR3: CASSDSSGSYNEQFF
J: TRBJ2-3; V: TRBV4-3; size: .; D: .; DNA: TGCGCCAGCAGCCAAGGGCAGGGTACTGTAGATACGCAGTATTTT; CDR3: CASSQGQGTVDTQYF
J: TRBJ2-7; V: TRBV7-3; size: .; D: .; DNA: TGTGCCAGCAGCTTGAGCGCGTCTCCGGCCTACGAGCAGTACTTC; CDR3: CASSLSASPAYEQYF
J: TRBJ2-1; V: TRBV5-4; size: .; D: TRBD2; DNA: TGTGCCAGCAGCCGAGGTGGAGCGGGAGGGCCCCCCTTAGAGCAGTTCTTC; CDR3: CASSRGGAGGPPLEQFF
J: TRBJ2-1; V: TRBV5-1; size: .; D: TRBD2; DNA: TGCGCCAGCAGCTTGTGGCTAGCGGGAGTAGAGCAGTTCTTC; CDR3: CASSLWLAGVEQFF
J: TRBJ1-5; V: TRBV6-2/TRBV6-3; size: .; D: .; DNA: TGTGCCAGCAGTCCATACATGGGAGGCAATCAGCCCCAGCATTTT; CDR3: CASSPYMGGNQPQHF
J: TRBJ1-5; V: TRBV27; size: .; D: TRBD1; DNA: TGTGCCAGCAGATCACGACAGGGATATAGCAATCAGCCCCAGCATTTT; CDR3: CASRSRQGYSNQPQHF
J: TRBJ1-4; V: TRBV5-1; size: .; D: TRBD1; DNA: TGCGCCAGCAGCCCCGGGACAGTTAATGAAAAACTGTTTTTT; CDR3: CASSPGTVNEKLFF
J: TRBJ1-4; V: TRBV12-3/TRBV12-4; size: .; D: TRBD1; DNA: TGTGCCAGCAGGGGACAGGGAAGCGAAAAACTGTTTTTT; CDR3: CASRGQGSEKLFF
J: TRBJ2-3; V: TRBV6-5; size: .; D: TRBD2; DNA: TGTGCCAGCAGTTCACTAGCGGGGGCCACAGATACGCAGTATTTT; CDR3: CASSSLAGATDTQYF
J: TRBJ2-1; V: TRBV10-1; size: .; D: TRBD1; DNA: TGCGCCAGCGAACGGGACAGGGGAAGAAATGAGCAGTTCTTC; CDR3: CASERDRGRNEQFF
J: TRBJ1-2; V: TRBV4-1; size: .; D: TRBD1; DNA: TGCGCCAGCAGCCACCTCCCAGGACAGGGGAATGGCTACACCTTC; CDR3: CASSHLPGQGNGYTF
J: TRBJ2-1; V: TRBV28; size: .; D: .; DNA: TGTGCCAGCAGTCCGGACTCGTACAATGAGCAGTTCTTC; CDR3: CASSPDSYNEQFF
J: TRBJ2-3; V: TRBV12-3/TRBV12-4; size: .; D: .; DNA: TGTGCCAGCAGTTTAGGCAGGACAGATACGCAGTATTTT; CDR3: CASSLGRTDTQYF
J: TRBJ2-1; V: TRBV7-2; size: once; D: TRBD2; DNA: TGTGCCAGCAGCTTAACTAGCGGCAACCACCTAGAGCAGTTCTTC; CDR3: CASSLTSGNHLEQFF
J: TRBJ2-7; V: TRBV5-4; size: .; D: .; DNA: TGTGCCAGCAGCTCCAGTCTAGCGAGGGGCTCCTACGAGCAGTACTTC; CDR3: CASSSSLARGSYEQYF
J: TRBJ1-2; V: TRBV3-1/TRBV3-2; size: .; D: .; DNA: TGTGCCAGCAGCCAAGGCGGCGGTGGCTACACCTTC; CDR3: CASSQGGGGYTF
J: TRBJ2-5; V: TRBV24-1; size: .; D: TRBD2; DNA: TGTGCCACCAGTTCGACGGGACTAGCGGGGCCGGTTATGACCCAGTACTTC; CDR3: CATSSTGLAGPVMTQYF
J: TRBJ2-5; V: TRBV7-9; size: .; D: TRBD2; DNA: TGTGCCAGCAGCCTCCGGGTAGCGGGAGAGACCCAGTACTTC; CDR3: CASSLRVAGETQYF
J: TRBJ2-5; V: TRBV5-1; size: .; D: .; DNA: TGCGCCAGCAGCCGAACATCAGAGACCCAGTACTTC; CDR3: CASSRTSETQYF
J: TRBJ2-3; V: TRBV19; size: .; D: .; DNA: TGTGCCAGTAGTACCTGGACAGTCACAGATACGCAGTATTTT; CDR3: CASSTWTVTDTQYF
J: TRBJ2-5; V: TRBV2; size: .; D: .; DNA: TGTGCCAGCAGTGTGGGACTTACGGAGACCCAGTACTTC; CDR3: CASSVGLTETQYF